This note documents a single T cell receptor beta chain sequence. This clonotype appeared many times. Its antigen is unknown. Base qualities are missing; no much larger clone stands one base away. This sample is drawn from a study of T cells in Graves' hyperthyroidism and ophthalmopathy (dated by TCRdb to about 2019). The study in broad terms: Peripheral blood was collected at initial diagnosis, before any treatment. The approximately 95 discovery patients were divided at random into training and test sets in a 7:3 ratio. TCR Vbeta CDR3 sequencing of 120 to 150 peripheral blood samples (over 40 ophthalmopathy, 75 to 85 hyperthyroidism and around 17 progressor patients) is reported in the paper. Whether ophthalmopathy could be predicted prospectively was tested in an independent validation cohort made up of approximately 19 hyperthyroidism patients plus 17 patients who later progressed to ophthalmopathy. TCR V-J signatures able to tell the groups apart were searched for in a discovery cohort of approximately 95 patients, of whom over 40 had Graves' ophthalmopathy and around 58 had stable Graves' hyperthyroidism. Following sampling, methimazole starting at 30 mg daily was given to hyperthyroidism patients, and high-dose intravenous methylprednisolone was given to ophthalmopathy patients. In over five Graves' hyperthyroidism patients, the study also compared T-cell repertoires from thyroid tissue with T-cell repertoires from blood.

In the ophthalmopathy patients, disease was moderately to severely active, with a Clinical Activity Score of 3 or more, a NOSPECS grade of 4 or more, and a duration of less than 3 months. Patients with uncontrolled infections, other autoimmune diseases, pregnancy or lactation were excluded. Diagnoses were established on the basis of clinical symptoms, serum thyroxine and TRAb, thyroid ultrasound, and orbital computed tomography. PBMCs were separated from approximately 9.9 ml of fresh peripheral blood using Ficoll-Paque density gradient centrifugation. Trizol reagent was used to extract total RNA, and RNA quality was then checked on an Agilent 2100 Bioanalyzer. Summary of the overall study and its limitations: A model built on a 13 V-J signature distinguished ophthalmopathy from stable hyperthyroidism, reaching around 90% sensitivity and under 84% specificity in cross-validation and 80%/75% in testing. In validation, the model predicted progression to ophthalmopathy with approximately 69% sensitivity and approximately 74% specificity, a median of around 6.6 months before onset. Most expanded thyroid clonotypes (frequency above 0.001) were also detected in blood, a finding suggesting that blood repertoires may reflect thyroid immune responses. No statistical method was used to fix the sample size in advance, and group allocation was not hidden from the investigators.

From its cysteine to its phenylalanine, the CDR3 spans 17 amino acids. The only DNA kept is the CDR3, 51 bases in frame from the first base. The germline V gene supplies CDR1 LGHNA and CDR2 YNFKEQ. The V and J ends are trimmed by 4 bases and 0 bases, leaving 16 bases between them. The TCR beta CDR3 regions were amplified from RNA transcripts. A first-round RT-PCR of the TCR CDR3 used the HTBI primer set with the Qiagen OneStep RT-PCR kit. Libraries were constructed in a second round of multiplex PCR, after which size selection and purification were performed. Paired-end sequencing of the libraries was performed with 100 bp reads on an Illumina HiSeq2000. The original methods were these. SOAPnuke was used to process the raw data, throwing out any read that contained adapters or uncalled bases, had a mean Phred below 15, or lacked an exact constant-primer or identifier match. High-quality paired reads were merged with COPE v1.2.5, and unique nucleotide sequences were defined as clonotypes. Clonotypes were aligned to IMGT TRBV, TRBD and TRBJ reference segments using MiTCR v1.1. Only V-J combinations with frequency above 0.0001, covering roughly 99% of repertoires, were analysed. A TCS score was defined as the ratio between F50 (clonal expansion) and ExV (chaos), using BLOSUM62-based TCRdist between CDR3 peptides within each V-J. Welch's t-statistics and random forest reduced 450 to 600 V-J features to under 15, which were used in a naive Bayes classifier (R e1071). TCRdb cleaned the public reads at Q25 with fastp, built clones with MiXCR and kept in-frame beta chains. Merged by CDR3 protein, the rows form single entries marked with the most common genes and DNA. The V and J calls and clone size come from TCRdb's table, not from the authors' own analysis. Present in this sample are about 410,000 distinct CDR3 sequences, 14% to 15% of which were seen just once. The ten biggest clones cover less than 15% of the sample.

Recombination joined TRBV4-2 with TRBJ2-4; TRBD2 could be the D gene, as 6 bases match. This sequence originates from a man aged 18 to 29 with Graves' ophthalmopathy. Sequenced material: blood. CDR3 loop: CASSLNAGKLAKNIQYF. The DNA reads TGTGCCAGCAGCCTAAACGCGGGAAAACTAGCCAAAAACATTCAGTACTTC.